One and the same sample provided the 16 T cell receptor beta chains below, sequenced in a study of cytomegalovirus exposure and HLA in healthy donors. The PCR contained 60 Vbeta and 13 Jbeta primers. Sequencing used immunoSEQ multiplex PCR; TCRdb keeps in-frame clones, though not all of them. The sample shows under 100,000 clones, 81% of them seen only once. Sequencing was performed on PBMCs. The source of these receptors is a woman in her seventies in good health and CMV-seropositive.

The CDR3 spells CASSYADRENQPQHF. Written as DNA, the CDR3 is TGTGCCAGCAGTTACGCTGACAGGGAAAATCAGCCCCAGCATTTT. The rearrangement joins TRBV6-5 to TRBJ1-5; 7 bases line up with TRBD1. Losses at the gene ends were 2 bases for V and 4 bases for J; bases not matched to a gene: 5. CDR1 is MNHEY and CDR2 is SVGAGI in the germline V gene. The CDR3 covers 15 residues.

The J gene is TRBJ2-7, the V gene TRBV27; D might be TRBD2 (5 bases). The CDR3 has 14 amino acids. Trimming removed 5 bases from V and 3 bases from J, with 14 bases in between. Per germline, CDR1 MNHEY and CDR2 SMNVEV (reference sequence). The CDR3 DNA is TGTGCCAGCAGTCCTCTTACTAGATACTACGAGCAGTACTTC. Amino acid sequence: CASSPLTRYYEQYF.

The gene calls are TRBV18 and TRBJ2-1; D is possibly TRBD2 (5 bases). V dropped 5 bases and J dropped 7 bases, with 27 bases sitting between them. The CDR3 consists of 18 residues. The germline CDR1 and CDR2 sequences are KGHSH and LQKENI. CDR3 protein: CASSGEGGREHLGNEQFF. The CDR3 DNA is TGTGCCAGCTCAGGAGAAGGAGGAAGGGAGCACCTAGGGAATGAGCAGTTCTTC.

V usage is TRBV5-1 and J usage is TRBJ2-1; 10 bases agree with TRBD2. The CDR3 loop spans 16 amino acids. V shed 2 bases and J 5 bases; nucleotides not matched to a gene: 7. Germline V lookup: CDR1 SGHRS, CDR2 YFSETQ. In DNA form, the CDR3 reads TGCGCCAGCAGCTTCTTAGCGGGAGGTAAGAACAATGAGCAGTTCTTC. Its protein is CASSFLAGGKNNEQFF.

The chain couples TRBV30 to TRBJ2-3, with TRBD2 matching over 9 bases. Per germline, CDR1 GTSNPN and CDR2 SVGIG (reference sequence). With 2 bases clipped from V and 0 bases from J, the junction kept 3 bases outside the gene matches. The length of the CDR3 is 15 residues. CDR3 DNA: TGTGCCTGGAGTCTTAGCGGGAGAAGCACAGATACGCAGTATTTT. The encoded protein is CAWSLSGRSTDTQYF.

This clone was counted only a few times. The J gene is TRBJ1-1, the V gene TRBV13; TRBD1 might be the D (6 bases). V gave up 4 bases and J gave up 1 base, with 10 bases separating them. The CDR3 totals 14 residues. CDR1 is PRHDT and CDR2 is FYEKMQ in the germline V gene (reference sequence). CDR3 sequence: CASSYGTQNTEAFF. In DNA, the CDR3 is TGTGCCAGCAGCTACGGGACACAGAACACTGAAGCTTTCTTT.

Concerning this clone: Other DNA sequences in this specimen translate into the identical CDR3. The CDR3 loop reads CASSSSRTDTQYF. The CDR3 nucleotides read TGTGCCAGCAGCAGTAGTCGGACAGATACGCAGTATTTT. The chain links TRBV7-9 to TRBJ2-3; D is unclear. Looked up from germline, CDR1 is SEHNR and CDR2 is FQNEAQ (reference sequence). The CDR3 is made up of 13 amino acids. Trimming removed 5 bases at V and 3 bases at J, with 9 bases between.

This clone is a singleton in its sample. The CDR3 loop is CASSLNPRGGYEQYF. The DNA for the CDR3 is TGTGCCAGCAGCTTAAATCCCAGGGGCGGGTACGAGCAGTACTTC. The V gene is TRBV11-3, the J gene TRBJ2-7, with D tentatively TRBD1 (6 bases). The CDR3 has 15 residues. Trimming left V 2 bases short and J 4 bases short, with 15 bases between. Germline V gene sequence: CDR1 SGHNT, CDR2 YENEEA. The full variable domain, completed using reference TRBV11-3 and TRBJ2-7, is EAGVVQSPRYKIIEKKQPVAFWCNPISGHNTLYWYLQNLGQGPELLIRYENEEAVDDSQLPKDRFSAERLKGVDSTLKIQPAELGDSAVYLCASSLNPRGGYEQYFGPGTRLTVT.

This clone appeared a single time. The chain couples TRBV28 to TRBJ2-7; TRBD2 matches 8 bases. There are 18 residues in the CDR3. Trimming removed 3 bases from V and 6 bases from J; junction bases left unmatched: 19. The germline V gene has CDR1 MDHEN and CDR2 SYDVKM. The CDR3 region is CASSLGQGSGSHRGEQYF. CDR3 sequence (DNA): TGTGCCAGCAGTTTGGGGCAGGGAAGCGGGAGCCACCGGGGCGAGCAGTACTTC.

The chain couples TRBV11-3 to TRBJ2-3; 10 bases are a match to TRBD2. The CDR3 extends over 14 amino acids. After removal of 3 bases from V and 5 bases from J, the junction contained 2 bases not matched to a gene. Germline-derived CDR1 and CDR2 are SGHNT and YENEEA. The CDR3 here is CASSLSGGGDTQYF. The CDR3 DNA follows: TGTGCCAGCAGCTTGAGCGGGGGGGGAGATACGCAGTATTTT.

V and J are TRBV7-9 and TRBJ2-5; 7 bases agree with TRBD2. Germline CDR1 reads SEHNR; CDR2 reads FQNEAQ (reference sequence). The CDR3 loop spans 14 amino acids. The trim removed 5 bases at V and 4 bases at J, leaving 7 bases unmatched. This CDR3 is CASSPRGVRETQYF. The CDR3 bases are TGTGCCAGCAGCCCCCGGGGGGTTAGAGAGACCCAGTACTTC. Variable domain in full (rest from reference TRBV7-9 and TRBJ2-5): DTGVSQNPRHKITKRGQNVTFRCDPISEHNRLYWYRQTLGQGPEFLTYFQNEAQLEKSRLLSDRFSAERPKGSFSTLEIQRTEQGDSAMYLCASSPRGVRETQYFGPGTRLLVL.

The CDR3 sequence: CASSTGTGYYGYTF. CDR3 in DNA: TGTGCCAGTAGTACCGGGACAGGGTATTATGGCTACACCTTC. The chain is built from TRBV19 and TRBJ1-2; 9 nucleotides line up with TRBD1. The CDR3 has 14 residues. CDR1 and CDR2 (germline): LNHDA, SQIVND (reference sequence). The V and J ends lost 4 bases and 5 bases, in that order; junction bases with no gene match: 5.

This clone was recorded once. This chain joins TRBV5-1 and TRBJ2-2; TRBD2 matches at 10 bases. The CDR3 is 17 residues long. Trimming cost V 6 bases and J 4 bases; bases outside gene matches: 12. Germline V gives CDR1 SGHRS, CDR2 YFSETQ. As DNA, the CDR3 is TGCGCCAGCAAACAGTCTAGCGGGAGCGGTGGCACCGGGGAGCTGTTTTTT. It yields the protein CASKQSSGSGGTGELFF.

The J gene is TRBJ2-7, the V gene TRBV27, with 7 bases identical to TRBD1. The CDR3 loop spans 15 amino acids. V dropped 0 bases and J dropped 3; count of bases not matched to a gene: 5. CDR1 is MNHEY, CDR2 SMNVEV, per germline (reference sequence). The CDR3 is CASSLSVGQNYEQYF. The CDR3 nucleotides are TGTGCCAGCAGTTTATCGGTGGGACAGAACTACGAGCAGTACTTC.

With respect to this clone: It is unclear where the CDR3 begins or ends on the DNA, so no DNA is shown, and the CDR3 is as TCRdb lists it. The chain recombines TRBV6-1 with TRBJ2-7; the table's D call, TRBD2, has no DNA check behind it. The CDR3 numbers 14 amino acids, ends counted. Germline-derived CDR1 and CDR2 are MNHNS and SASEGT. CDR3 residues: CASILAGGNYEQYF.

The chain links TRBV19 to TRBJ1-5, with D perhaps TRBD1 (5 bases). CDR3 length: 15 amino acids. Trimming cost V 1 base and J 6 bases, with 13 bases left between them. Per germline, CDR1 LNHDA and CDR2 SQIVND (reference sequence). Here the CDR3 DNA reads TGTGCCAGTAGTATAGGCAGTTGGGGGGGTCAGCCCCAGCATTTT. Translating gives CASSIGSWGGQPQHF.